This TCR beta chain is drawn from a study of identical twins (dated by TCRdb to 2015 to 2016). Turning to the overall study: To test whether fetal clonotypes persist, this study deep-sequenced TCR alpha and beta repertoires from monozygotic twins, from unrelated adults of various ages, and from cord blood. To rule out contamination, the twin experiments were replicated at different times with different library preparation protocols. What the work shows at the level of the full study, not this receptor alone: Conclusions relied on cross-sectional statistical analysis, since the same donors could not be followed over many years. The excess sharing between twins in beta out-of-frame sequences was weaker because fewer shared sequences reduced the signal-to-noise ratio. Abundant cord blood beta clonotypes carried fewer insertions; young adult naive repertoires showed a weaker similar trend, while memory repertoires showed none. Compared with coincidental sharing between unrelated individuals, an excess of low generation-probability sequences was observed among out-of-frame TCR alpha sequences shared between twins. Zero-insertion analyses could be partly confounded by invariant T cells such as MAIT and iNKT, although diverse VJ usage argued against such confounding for most clonotypes. Out-of-frame TCR alpha sharing in monozygotic twins was systematically underestimated by recombination models, whereas sharing between unrelated individuals was in agreement with the recombination models.

Only healthy Caucasian donors were included. The twin cohort consisted of three pairs of female monozygotic twins, all aged roughly 18 to 29 years. Positive isolation kits from Invitrogen were used to isolate CD4+ and CD8+ T cell populations. The library was produced with 5' RACE. The sequencing machine was an Illumina HiSeq 2000. A universal primer binding site was introduced by template switching, and a unique molecular identifier was present in the final cDNA, enabling accurate counting of TCR cDNA molecules. Specific primers in the conserved constant-segment region were used to synthesize first-strand cDNA for the TCR alpha and beta chains. To control for contamination, every cDNA library was double barcoded, receiving both a SMART-Mk sample barcode and Illumina barcodes. Two successive PCR steps introduced TruSeq adapter sequences along with Illumina sample barcodes. The Illumina HiSeq platform was used with custom primers to sequence TCR alpha and beta cDNA libraries. Processing in the source paper ran as follows. Unique molecular identifiers were extracted from raw reads with MiGEC, and CDR3 positions were determined with MiXCR. Recombination models were inferred per individual with the repgenHMM and IGoR tools using an EM algorithm. Shared clonotype analysis was performed with the tcR package in R, normalizing sharing by the product of cloneset sizes. Out-of-frame nonproductive sequences were analyzed to study raw recombination free of thymic and clonal selection effects. The public reads were reanalyzed by TCRdb: fastp trimming at Q25, MiXCR alignment, in-frame beta chains only. When rows share a CDR3 protein, they turn into one entry using the most common DNA and genes. The V and J calls shown here were made by TCRdb, not taken from the authors' results. The sample profile shows approximately 550,000 distinct CDR3 sequences; approximately 20% of them were found once. 0.4% to 0.6% of the sample comes from the top ten.

This clonotype was counted at least ten times. Which antigen it targets is not known. No clone much larger than this one lies a single base away; base qualities are absent. This same sample was also taken into another study, of yellow fever vaccine responses in identical twins. According to the second study: The T cell response to vaccination in identical twins was reported by the authors to appear partly convergent and partly personalized. The study precisely tracked vaccine-responding T cell clones in identical twins.

The clonotype originates from a woman younger than 35 in good health. The specimen was CD4+ T cells sorted from blood.

The nucleotides are TGCAGCCGGGACAGGGTCTACGAGCAGTACTTC. Its amino acids are CSRDRVYEQYF. The chain is assembled from TRBV20-1 and TRBJ2-7; TRBD1 fits 9 bases in the junction. Taken from cysteine to phenylalanine, the CDR3 has 11 residues. The kept DNA is CDR3 alone, 33 bases in frame from the first base. The germline V gene (reference sequence) gives CDR1 as DFQATT and CDR2 as SNEGSKA.